The T cell receptor beta chain under discussion was sequenced for a study of T cell responses to AZD1222 COVID-19 vaccine. Here immunoSEQ multiplex PCR was the method, and the copy in TCRdb shows in-frame clones only, minus some. The table records about 19,000 clones, roughly 79% of them present only once. V was trimmed by 1 base and J by 9 bases, leaving 4 bases between them. CDR3 length equals 12 residues. Germline V gene sequence: CDR1 MGHRA, CDR2 YSYEKL. Study conclusions and caveats: Targeting of unmutated variant regions was reportedly seen in nearly half of spike-specific TCRs. Clonal diversity may have been underestimated, and the donors were mostly white British, with more females than males. In all cases, repertoires were sampled only after the peak T cell response. Mapped onto spike, vaccine-associated CD4 TCRs spanned it and were dominant at 160-218 and 743-854.

About this clone: What it binds is unknown.

V is TRBV4-1 and J is TRBJ1-6, with D unclear. The receptor was isolated from an adult who received the AZD1222 COVID-19 vaccine. Sequencing used peripheral blood, obtained 28 days after the second AZD1222 dose. CDR3 sequence: CASSQGLSPLHF. The CDR3 nucleotides are TGCGCCAGCAGCCAAGGACTTTCACCCCTCCACTTT.